This entry lists 7 T cell receptor beta chains sequenced from one sample in a study of identical twins. TCRdb re-called the 5' RACE reads with MiXCR, one entry per CDR3 protein. The sample records hundreds of thousands of distinct CDR3 sequences, less than 9.5% being singletons. Sequencing was carried out using memory (CD45RO+) T cells sorted from blood. Every receptor here comes from a woman aged 18-35 years in good health.

The chain is built from TRBV11-3 and TRBJ2-1, with TRBD1 matching 10 bases. J gave up 7 bases and V 5 bases, and 8 bases lay outside the gene matches. The CDR3 length is 15 residues. Germline values: CDR1 SGHNT, CDR2 YENEEA. CDR3 DNA: TGTGCCAGCAGCCCCCGGACAGGGGGTGGGAATGAGCAGTTCTTC. Encoded protein: CASSPRTGGGNEQFF.

This clonotype was seen more than once but under ten times. V is TRBV5-6 and J is TRBJ2-1, with D tentatively TRBD2 (5 bases). CDR1 and CDR2 from the germline V gene are SGHDT and YYEEEE. This CDR3 contains 15 residues. V lost 4 bases, J lost 0 bases, and 11 bases lay in between. The CDR3 loop reads CASSAIGSSYNEQFF. For the CDR3, the DNA is TGTGCCAGCAGCGCTATAGGGAGCTCCTACAATGAGCAGTTCTTC.

There are many counts of this clonotype. The chain joins TRBV5-1 to TRBJ2-2, with 14 bases identical to TRBD2. V trimming: 4 bases; J trimming: 4 bases; junction bases outside the gene matches: 12. Germline V gives CDR1 SGHRS, CDR2 YFSETQ. The CDR3 spans 19 residues. CDR3 nucleotides: TGCGCCAGCAGCATCGGACTAGCGGGGGGAACTCGGGGCACCGGGGAGCTGTTTTTT. It yields the protein CASSIGLAGGTRGTGELFF.

Written as DNA, the CDR3 is TGTGCCAGCAGATGGAGGGACCCGGAGACCCAGTACTTC. It is translated as CASRWRDPETQYF. The chain recombines TRBV2 with TRBJ2-5; D may be TRBD2 (6 bases). Germline V gene data show CDR1 as SNHLY and CDR2 as FYNNEI. Trimming took 6 bases from V and 5 from J, leaving 13 bases between them. There are 13 residues in the CDR3. The whole variable domain, filled in from reference TRBV2 and TRBJ2-5, reads EPEVTQTPSHQVTQMGQEVILRCVPISNHLYFYWYRQILGQKVEFLVSFYNNEISEKSEIFDDQFSVERPDGSNFTLKIRSTKLEDSAMYFCASRWRDPETQYFGPGTRLLVL.

This clonotype was detected only a few times. The chain recombines TRBV20-1 with TRBJ2-1; D gene ambiguous. Trimming shortened V by 2 bases and J by 2 bases, and 7 bases separated the two germline ends. This CDR3 comprises 13 residues. Germline lookup yields CDR1 DFQATT and CDR2 SNEGSKA (reference sequence). The CDR3 loop is CSARLSAYNEQFF. In DNA form, the CDR3 reads TGCAGTGCTAGATTGTCAGCCTACAATGAGCAGTTCTTC.

The chain carries TRBV5-5 and TRBJ1-4; TRBD1 aligns across 10 bases. After removal of 2 bases from V and 6 bases from J, the junction contained 7 bases not matched to a gene. Germline CDR1 is SGHKS and CDR2 is YYEKEE (reference sequence). The CDR3 spans 16 residues. The CDR3 DNA follows: TGTGCCAGCAGCTTCCCACCCGGGACAGGGGATGAAAAACTGTTTTTT. Translating gives CASSFPPGTGDEKLFF. The full variable domain, rest sourced from reference TRBV5-5 and TRBJ1-4, is DAGVTQSPTHLIKTRGQQVTLRCSPISGHKSVSWYQQVLGQGPQFIFQYYEKEERGRGNFPDRFSARQFPNYSSELNVNALLLGDSALYLCASSFPPGTGDEKLFFGSGTQLSVL.

In this sample, this clonotype turned up a few times. The J gene is TRBJ2-2, the V gene TRBV16; D is uncertain. Germline V gene lookup returns CDR1 KGHSY and CDR2 FQNENV. There are 12 residues in the CDR3. V dropped 1 base and J dropped 7 bases, with 4 bases sitting between them. The CDR3 nucleotides are TGTGCCAGCAGCCAATTATACGGGGAGCTGTTTTTT. It encodes CASSQLYGELFF.